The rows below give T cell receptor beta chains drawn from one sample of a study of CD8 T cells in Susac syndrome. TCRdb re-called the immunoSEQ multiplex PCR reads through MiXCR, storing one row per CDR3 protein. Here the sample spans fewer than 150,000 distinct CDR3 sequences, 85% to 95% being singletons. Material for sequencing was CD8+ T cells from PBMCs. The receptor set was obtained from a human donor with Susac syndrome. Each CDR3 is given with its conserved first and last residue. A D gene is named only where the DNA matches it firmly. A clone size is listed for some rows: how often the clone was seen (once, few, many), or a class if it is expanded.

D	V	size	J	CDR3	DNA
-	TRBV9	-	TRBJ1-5	CASSVGGGGGQPQHF	TGTGCCAGCAGCGTAGGAGGAGGAGGGGGTCAGCCCCAGCATTTT
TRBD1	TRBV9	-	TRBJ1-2	CASSVGQATSLTF	TGTGCCAGCAGCGTCGGACAGGCAACCTCTCTCACCTTC
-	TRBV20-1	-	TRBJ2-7	CSARDLGGSFSYEQYF	TGCAGTGCTAGAGATTTAGGGGGATCGTTTTCTTACGAGCAGTACTTC
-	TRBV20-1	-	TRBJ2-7	CSARTRDFSYEQYF	TGCAGTGCTAGAACGAGGGACTTCTCCTACGAGCAGTACTTC
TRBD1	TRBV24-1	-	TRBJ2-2	CATSDLQTGVAGELFF	TGTGCCACCAGTGACCTACAAACAGGGGTGGCCGGGGAGCTGTTTTTT
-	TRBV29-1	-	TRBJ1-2	CSVPSTGAYGYTF	TGCAGCGTTCCCTCGACAGGCGCTTATGGCTACACCTTC
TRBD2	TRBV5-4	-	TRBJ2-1	CASSTGLAGAYEQFF	TGTGCCAGCAGCACTGGACTAGCGGGAGCCTATGAGCAGTTCTTC
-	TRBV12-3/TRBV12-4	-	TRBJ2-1	CASSPPGPQQFF	TGTGCCAGCAGTCCGCCCGGGCCTCAGCAGTTCTTC
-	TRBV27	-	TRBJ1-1	CASSLDQGANTEAFF	TGTGCCAGCAGTTTAGATCAAGGGGCGAACACTGAAGCTTTCTTT
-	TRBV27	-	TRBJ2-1	CASSLSGQQTYNEQFF	TGTGCCAGCAGTTTATCGGGGCAGCAAACCTACAATGAGCAGTTCTTC
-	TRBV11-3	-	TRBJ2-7	CASSFQRDPNEQYF	TGTGCCAGCAGCTTTCAACGGGACCCTAACGAGCAGTACTTC
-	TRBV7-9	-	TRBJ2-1	CASSPVSPYNEQFF	TGTGCCAGCAGCCCTGTGTCTCCCTACAATGAGCAGTTCTTC
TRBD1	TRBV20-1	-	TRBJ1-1	CSARDVGQGLYTEAFF	TGCAGTGCTAGAGACGTAGGACAGGGGCTCTACACTGAAGCTTTCTTT
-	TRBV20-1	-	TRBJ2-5	CSARTSTTETQYF	TGCAGTGCTAGAACGTCAACAACGGAGACCCAGTACTTC
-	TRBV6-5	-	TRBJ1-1	CASSYSSPGMNTEAFF	TGTGCCAGCAGTTACTCGAGTCCGGGGATGAACACTGAAGCTTTCTTT
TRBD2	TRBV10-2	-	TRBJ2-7	CASSVASGSEVQYF	TGCGCCAGCAGTGTCGCTAGCGGGAGTGAGGTCCAGTACTTC
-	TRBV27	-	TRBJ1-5	CASSSDPYSNQPQHF	TGTGCCAGCAGTTCGGACCCATATAGCAATCAGCCCCAGCATTTT
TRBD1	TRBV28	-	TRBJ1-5	CASSWRDRGGNQPQHF	TGTGCCAGCAGTTGGAGGGACAGGGGGGGGAATCAGCCCCAGCATTTT
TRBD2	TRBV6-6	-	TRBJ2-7	CASSYIGASGIYEQYF	TGTGCCAGCAGTTACATCGGGGCTAGCGGAATTTACGAGCAGTACTTC
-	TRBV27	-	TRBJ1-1	CASRLFMNTEAFF	TGTGCCAGCAGACTCTTCATGAACACTGAAGCTTTCTTT
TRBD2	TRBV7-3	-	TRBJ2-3	CASRSAGDGDTQYF	TGTGCCAGCAGATCAGCGGGAGATGGGGATACGCAGTATTTT
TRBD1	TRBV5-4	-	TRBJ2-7	CASRHIVQGDYEQYF	TGTGCCAGCAGGCATATAGTACAGGGGGACTACGAGCAGTACTTC
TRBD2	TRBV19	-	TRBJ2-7	CASRLSGLASEQYF	TGTGCCAGCAGACTTTCGGGACTAGCGTCCGAGCAGTACTTC
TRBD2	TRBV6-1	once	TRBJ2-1	CASIRLAGVVSYNEQFF	TGTGCCAGCATTCGTCTAGCGGGAGTGGTCTCCTACAATGAGCAGTTCTTC
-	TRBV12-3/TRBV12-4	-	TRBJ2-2	CATTGLTGELFF	TGTGCCACCACAGGGCTGACCGGGGAGCTGTTTTTT
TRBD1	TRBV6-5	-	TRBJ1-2	CASSFTGGAEGYTF	TGTGCCAGCAGTTTCACAGGGGGCGCAGAAGGCTACACCTTC
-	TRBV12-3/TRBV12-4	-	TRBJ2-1	CASSLLPYNEQFF	TGTGCCAGCAGTTTACTTCCGTACAATGAGCAGTTCTTC
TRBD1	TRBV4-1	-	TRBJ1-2	CASSQEGTGGGYTF	TGCGCCAGCAGCCAAGAGGGGACAGGGGGAGGCTACACCTTC
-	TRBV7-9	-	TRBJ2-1	CASSSQSRGNNEQFF	TGTGCCAGCAGCTCCCAGTCAAGGGGTAACAATGAGCAGTTCTTC
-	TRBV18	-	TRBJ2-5	CASSLNGGETQYF	TGTGCCAGCTCACTAAACGGGGGAGAGACCCAGTACTTC
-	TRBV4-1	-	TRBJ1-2	CASSHPGTSGYTF	TGCGCCAGCAGCCATCCAGGGACGAGCGGCTACACCTTC
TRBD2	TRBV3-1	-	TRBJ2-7	CASSQQAGQTYEQYF	TGTGCCAGCAGCCAACAAGCGGGGCAAACCTACGAGCAGTACTTC
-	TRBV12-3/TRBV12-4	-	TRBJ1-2	CASSLGQFYTF	TGTGCCAGCAGTTTAGGGCAGTTCTACACCTTC
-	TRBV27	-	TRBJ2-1	CASSLSRYNEQFF	TGTGCCAGCAGTTTGTCCAGATACAATGAGCAGTTCTTC
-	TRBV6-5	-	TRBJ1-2	CASRLFTVQNYGYTF	TGTGCCAGCAGACTCTTCACAGTGCAGAACTATGGCTACACCTTC
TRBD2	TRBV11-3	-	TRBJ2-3	CASSLASGRLLGTDTQYF	TGTGCCAGCAGCTTGGCTAGCGGGAGGCTGCTAGGGACAGATACGCAGTATTTT
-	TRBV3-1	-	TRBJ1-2	CASSQEGSDYGYTF	TGTGCCAGCAGCCAAGAAGGGTCGGACTATGGCTACACCTTC
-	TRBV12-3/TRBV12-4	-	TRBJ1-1	CASQTGGLEAFF	TGTGCCAGCCAAACGGGTGGACTGGAAGCTTTCTTT
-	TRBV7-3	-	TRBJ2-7	CASSRSLSDEQYF	TGTGCCAGCAGCCGGTCCCTCTCGGACGAGCAGTACTTC
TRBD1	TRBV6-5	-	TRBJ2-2	CASGGQGDTGELFF	TGTGCCAGCGGTGGACAGGGAGACACCGGGGAGCTGTTTTTT
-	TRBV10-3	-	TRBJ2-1	CAITVAGSPYNEQFF	TGTGCCATCACGGTGGCGGGGAGCCCCTACAATGAGCAGTTCTTC
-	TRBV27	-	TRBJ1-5	CASRQDSNQPQHF	TGTGCCAGCAGGCAGGATAGCAATCAGCCCCAGCATTTT
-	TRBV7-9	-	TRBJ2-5	CASSLIQQETQYF	TGTGCCAGCAGCTTAATACAGCAAGAGACCCAGTACTTC
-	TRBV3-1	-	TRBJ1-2	CASSQAQNYGYTF	TGTGCCAGCAGCCAAGCACAGAACTATGGCTACACCTTC